This T cell receptor (beta chain) was sequenced during a study of STAT5B mutations in CD4+ large granular lymphocyte leukemia. Broader study findings: Patient CD4-sorted repertoires stayed more clonal than healthy ones after leukemic-clone removal. 25% of private leukemic clonotypes occurred rarely in other patients' non-leukemic repertoires.

Points on this clone: Its antigen is currently unknown.

Germline loops: CDR1 SQVTM, CDR2 ANQGSEA. The length of the CDR3 is 17 residues. The V gene end was trimmed by 3 bases and the J gene end by 6 bases; junction bases not matched to a gene: 17. The method was immunoSEQ multiplex PCR; TCRdb's version includes in-frame clones alone and lacks a portion of them. This sample has tens of thousands of clones, with 60% to 75% found just once. Sequenced input: CD4+ T cells from blood buffy coats. The clonotype originates from a human donor in good health. The chain couples TRBV29-1 to TRBJ1-1; TRBD1 agrees at 9 bases. CDR3 sequence reads: CSVETGTGRGGFAEAFF. Written as DNA, the CDR3 is TGCAGCGTTGAGACCGGGACAGGGCGAGGGGGTTTCGCTGAAGCTTTCTTT. The entire variable domain, with the rest obtained from reference TRBV29-1 and TRBJ1-1, is as follows: SAVISQKPSRDICQRGTSLTIQCQVDSQVTMMFWYRQQPGQSLTLIATANQGSEATYESGFVIDKFPISRPNLTFSTLTVSNMSPEDSSIYLCSVETGTGRGGFAEAFFGQGTRLTVV.